The sequence of this TCR beta chain was determined in a study of radiotherapy plus CTLA-4 blockade in lung cancer. Overall study context: Of the patients, roughly 20% showed objective responses and about 30% attained disease control. Study observations and caveats: Among reported predictors of response, early blood T cell clone dynamics with interferon-beta performed best. Blood-borne expansion of tumor-derived TCR clones followed radiotherapy plus ipilimumab.

Clones were sequenced by immunoSEQ multiplex PCR, and TCRdb holds only the in-frame ones, with some missing. This table holds tens of thousands of clones, 65% to 80% found once. In regard to this clone: Its matching antigen is unknown.

The study treated chemo-refractory metastatic non-small-cell lung cancer patients with focal radiation plus ipilimumab CTLA-4 blockade. This CDR3 contains 18 residues. Trimming took 1 base from V and 3 from J, leaving 19 bases between them. CDR1 and CDR2 from the germline V gene are LGHNA and YSLEER. This chain joins TRBV4-3 and TRBJ1-5, with D tentatively TRBD1 (5 bases). The clonotype was recovered from a human donor with non-small cell lung cancer who had a complete response to radiotherapy plus ipilimumab. The sequencing used peripheral blood, collected from a patient treated with radiotherapy plus ipilimumab. CDR3: CASSQVYEDEGANQPQHF. CDR3 nucleotides: TGCGCCAGCAGCCAAGTTTACGAAGATGAAGGGGCCAATCAGCCCCAGCATTTT.